Listed below are T cell receptor beta chains from one sample, sequenced in a study of blood T cell repertoires in COVID-19. The method was immunoSEQ multiplex PCR; TCRdb's version includes in-frame clones alone and lacks a portion of them. The sample has tens of thousands of clones; 86% are singletons. Specimen: peripheral blood. Receptor source: a woman older than 75 in a cohort sampled during active or convalescent COVID-19. CDR3s include the opening cysteine and the closing phenylalanine or tryptophan. The order of the fields is J gene, V gene, D gene, CDR3 protein. The D gene is left open where the match is weak.

>TRBJ2-3|TRBV23-1|.
CASSRQDSPTDTQYF
>TRBJ2-4|TRBV24-1|.
CATSASGGTNIQYF
>TRBJ2-1|TRBV5-8|.
CASSRQVVNEQFF
>TRBJ1-1|TRBV29-1|.
CSVGAAEAFF
>TRBJ1-5|TRBV29-1|TRBD1
CSVAVGQGIGSQHF
>TRBJ2-5|TRBV18|TRBD2
CASSPGAGGTQETQYF
>TRBJ1-2|TRBV29-1|.
CSAVTGSYGYTF
>TRBJ2-1|TRBV2|.
CASIQGSSYNEQFF
>TRBJ2-3|TRBV3-1/TRBV3-2|TRBD2
CASSQVRLAGATDTQYF
>TRBJ1-4|TRBV29-1|.
CSVEKVPGGKLFF
>TRBJ2-5|TRBV12-3/TRBV12-4|.
CASSYGGQETQYF
>TRBJ1-3|TRBV29-1|.
CSVDRGGGNTIYF
>TRBJ1-6|TRBV9|.
CASNRNKNSPLHF
>TRBJ1-5|TRBV7-2|.
CASSLSPQPQHF
>TRBJ2-7|TRBV29-1|TRBD2
CSVSSGSNEQYF
>TRBJ2-1|TRBV6-2/TRBV6-3|.
CASSRGLDRYPYNEQFF
>TRBJ1-3|TRBV19|.
CASSMTLSGNTIYF
>TRBJ1-2|TRBV7-9|.
CASSLGGIGYGYTF
>TRBJ1-3|TRBV5-1|.
CASSLPTRGGTGNTIYF
>TRBJ2-2|TRBV30|TRBD1
CAWSPGTANTGELFF
>TRBJ2-1|TRBV2|.
CASIGLAAYNEQFF
>TRBJ1-2|TRBV2|TRBD1
CASTEQGAIYGYTF
>TRBJ2-1|TRBV3-1/TRBV3-2|.
CASSQGTYNEQFF
>TRBJ2-6|TRBV23-1|.
CASSPAGNNSGANVLTF
>TRBJ1-4|TRBV25-1|.
CASSESGFTNEKLFF
>TRBJ1-5|TRBV10-3|.
CAISESMAQPQHF
>TRBJ2-1|TRBV7-9|TRBD2
CASSLLKGLAGEQFF
>TRBJ2-7|TRBV30|.
CAWSVSGIYEQYF
>TRBJ1-1|TRBV7-9|TRBD1
CASSPGQGDTEAFF
>TRBJ1-2|TRBV5-1|.
CASREGTHGYTF
>TRBJ1-2|TRBV5-4|.
CASSLGGGDYGYTF
>TRBJ1-1|TRBV24-1|.
CATTDSMNTEAFF
>TRBJ2-7|TRBV5-1|TRBD2
CASSLGRGRGGEQYF
>TRBJ1-2|TRBV28|.
CASSLLGTHIPAGYTF
>TRBJ2-5|TRBV3-1/TRBV3-2|TRBD1
CASSQGLTGQGRETQYF
>TRBJ2-7|TRBV5-1|TRBD1
CASSLGDRGPDEQYF
>TRBJ2-1|TRBV7-9|TRBD2
CASSLSGNEQFF
>TRBJ2-3|TRBV5-4|TRBD1
CASSLGTGGGTDTQYF
>TRBJ2-5|TRBV20-1|TRBD2
CSASSGGRETQYF
>TRBJ2-1|TRBV3-1/TRBV3-2|TRBD2
CASSQEVLAGGPHEQFF
>TRBJ2-3|TRBV13|.
CASSLGQVPDTQYF
>TRBJ2-5|TRBV5-6|.
CASSLSGRPSTSQYF
>TRBJ1-5|TRBV24-1|.
CATSEQPGQPQHF
>TRBJ1-5|TRBV18|TRBD1
CASSPPGQGSQPQHF
>TRBJ2-3|TRBV7-2|TRBD2
CASRSSGPTDTQYF
>TRBJ2-4|TRBV10-3|.
CAISEPFPRGLGIQYF
>TRBJ1-1|TRBV7-6|TRBD1
CASSFTGTGSAEAFF
>TRBJ1-1|TRBV7-9|.
CASTTLNRGWNTEAFF
>TRBJ1-2|TRBV27|TRBD1
CASSLTGGSFYGYTF
>TRBJ1-5|TRBV5-1|.
CASSMSPGQPQHF
>TRBJ2-1|TRBV9|.
CASSVVSGDYNEQFF
>TRBJ2-3|TRBV5-1|.
CASSAGPFTDTQYF
>TRBJ2-3|TRBV7-3|.
CASSLMQADTQYF
>TRBJ2-5|TRBV19|.
CASSIGGGWARRETQYF
>TRBJ2-7|TRBV5-1|TRBD1
CASSLMGQGRNYYEQYF
>TRBJ2-2|TRBV12-5|TRBD1
CASAPQGLEELFF
>TRBJ1-1|TRBV6-5|.
CASREGPGKEAFF
>TRBJ2-1|TRBV7-3|.
CASSLSTDFEQFF
>TRBJ2-5|TRBV5-1|.
CASEGGGGQETQYF
>TRBJ1-6|TRBV2|TRBD1
CASMRPGTGFRSPLHF